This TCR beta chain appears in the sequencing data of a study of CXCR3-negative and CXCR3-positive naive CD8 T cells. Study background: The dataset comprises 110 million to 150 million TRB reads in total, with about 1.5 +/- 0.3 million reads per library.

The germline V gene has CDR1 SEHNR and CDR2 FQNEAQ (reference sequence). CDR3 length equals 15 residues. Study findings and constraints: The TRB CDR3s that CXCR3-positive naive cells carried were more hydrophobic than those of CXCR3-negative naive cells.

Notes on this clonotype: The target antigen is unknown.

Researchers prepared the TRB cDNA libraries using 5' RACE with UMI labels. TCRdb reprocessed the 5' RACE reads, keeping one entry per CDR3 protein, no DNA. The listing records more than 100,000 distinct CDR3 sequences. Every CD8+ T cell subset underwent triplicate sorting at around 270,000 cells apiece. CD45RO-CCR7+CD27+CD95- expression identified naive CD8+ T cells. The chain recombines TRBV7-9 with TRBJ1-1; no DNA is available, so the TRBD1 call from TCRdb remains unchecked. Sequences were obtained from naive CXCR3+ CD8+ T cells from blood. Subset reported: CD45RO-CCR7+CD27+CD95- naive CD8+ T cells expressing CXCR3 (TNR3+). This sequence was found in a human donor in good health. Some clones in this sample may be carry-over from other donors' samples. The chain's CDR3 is CASSGGQNMNTEAFF.